The present entry profiles one T cell receptor beta chain with its context. This record comes from a study of cytomegalovirus exposure and HLA in healthy donors. The PCR made use of 60 Vbeta and 13 Jbeta primers. Method: immunoSEQ multiplex PCR; TCRdb's copy keeps in-frame clones and lacks some. The table has 100,000 to 120,000 clones, roughly two thirds seen once. V dropped 5 bases and J dropped 2; count of bases not matched to a gene: 6. CDR3 length: 15 residues. Germline V gene data show CDR1 as PRHDT and CDR2 as FYEKMQ (reference sequence). J is TRBJ1-1 and V is TRBV13, with 9 bases aligning to TRBD1. The receptor was derived from a man younger than 30 in good health and CMV-seropositive. The sequencing input was PBMCs. The CDR3 spells CASSGGTGKNTEAFF. For the CDR3, the DNA is TGTGCCAGCAGCGGAGGGACAGGGAAAAACACTGAAGCTTTCTTT.